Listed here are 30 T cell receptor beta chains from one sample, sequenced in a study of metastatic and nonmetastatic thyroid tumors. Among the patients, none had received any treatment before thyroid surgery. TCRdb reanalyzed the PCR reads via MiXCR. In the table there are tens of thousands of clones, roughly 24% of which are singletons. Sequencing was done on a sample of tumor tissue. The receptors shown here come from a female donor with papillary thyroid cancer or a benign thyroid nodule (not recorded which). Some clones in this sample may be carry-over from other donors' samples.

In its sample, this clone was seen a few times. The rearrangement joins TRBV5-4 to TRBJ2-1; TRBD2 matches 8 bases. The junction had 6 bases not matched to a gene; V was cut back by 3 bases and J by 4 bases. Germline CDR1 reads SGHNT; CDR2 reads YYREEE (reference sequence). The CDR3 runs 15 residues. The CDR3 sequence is CASSSPGGVYNEQFF. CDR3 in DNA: TGTGCCAGCAGCTCTCCGGGGGGGGTTTACAATGAGCAGTTCTTC.

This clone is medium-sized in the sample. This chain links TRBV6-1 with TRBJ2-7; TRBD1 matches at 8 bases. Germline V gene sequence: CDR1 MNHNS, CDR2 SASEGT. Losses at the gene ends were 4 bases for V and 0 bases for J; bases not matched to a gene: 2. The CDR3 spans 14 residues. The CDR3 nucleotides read TGTGCCAGCAGTGGAGGGACAGGCTCCTACGAGCAGTACTTC. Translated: CASSGGTGSYEQYF.

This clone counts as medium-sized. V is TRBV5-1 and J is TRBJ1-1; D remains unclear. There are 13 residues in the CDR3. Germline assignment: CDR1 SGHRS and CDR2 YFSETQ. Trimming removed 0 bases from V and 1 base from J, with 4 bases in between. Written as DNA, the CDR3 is TGCGCCAGCAGCTTGGCAGGGAACACTGAAGCTTTCTTT. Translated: CASSLAGNTEAFF. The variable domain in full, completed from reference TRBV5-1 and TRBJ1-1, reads KAGVTQTPRYLIKTRGQQVTLSCSPISGHRSVSWYQQTPGQGLQFLFEYFSETQRNKGNFPGRFSGRQFSNSRSEMNVSTLELGDSALYLCASSLAGNTEAFFGQGTRLTVV.

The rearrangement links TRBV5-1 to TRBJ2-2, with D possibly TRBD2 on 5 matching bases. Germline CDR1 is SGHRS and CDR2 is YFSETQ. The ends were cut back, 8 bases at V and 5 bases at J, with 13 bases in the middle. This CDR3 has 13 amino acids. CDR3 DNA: TGCGCCAGTAGCGTCGTGGGGACCGGGGAGCTGTTTTTT. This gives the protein CASSVVGTGELFF.

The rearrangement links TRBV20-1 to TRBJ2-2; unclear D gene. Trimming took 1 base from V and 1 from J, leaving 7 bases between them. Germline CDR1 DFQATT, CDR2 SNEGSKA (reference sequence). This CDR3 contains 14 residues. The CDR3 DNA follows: TGCAGTGCTAGAGGTGCTTGGAACACCGGGGAGCTGTTTTTT. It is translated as CSARGAWNTGELFF.

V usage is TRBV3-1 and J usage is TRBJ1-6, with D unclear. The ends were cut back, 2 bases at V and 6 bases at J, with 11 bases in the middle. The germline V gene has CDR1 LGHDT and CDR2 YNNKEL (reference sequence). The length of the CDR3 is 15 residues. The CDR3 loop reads CASSQPLGSNSPLHF. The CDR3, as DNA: TGTGCCAGCAGCCAACCATTAGGGTCTAATTCACCCCTCCACTTT.

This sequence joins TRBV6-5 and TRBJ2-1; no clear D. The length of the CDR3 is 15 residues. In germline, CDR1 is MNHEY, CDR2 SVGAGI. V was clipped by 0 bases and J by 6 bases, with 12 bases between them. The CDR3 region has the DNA TGTGCCAGCAGTTACTCCTTGGGCAGGTCCAATGAGCAGTTCTTC. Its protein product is CASSYSLGRSNEQFF.

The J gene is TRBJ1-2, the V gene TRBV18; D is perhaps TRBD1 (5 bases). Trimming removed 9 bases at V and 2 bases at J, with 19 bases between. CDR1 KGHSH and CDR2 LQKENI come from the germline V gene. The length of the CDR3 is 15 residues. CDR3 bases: TGTGCCAGTCCACCTGATACGACAGCCAACTATGGCTACACCTTC. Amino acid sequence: CASPPDTTANYGYTF.

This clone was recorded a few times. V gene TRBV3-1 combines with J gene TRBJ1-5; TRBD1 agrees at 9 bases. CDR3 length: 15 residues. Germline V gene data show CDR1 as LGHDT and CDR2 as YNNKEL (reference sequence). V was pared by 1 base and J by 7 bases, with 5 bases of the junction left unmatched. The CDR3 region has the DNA TGTGCCAGCAGCCAAGCACAGGGGGCAGGACAGCCCCAGCATTTT. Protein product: CASSQAQGAGQPQHF.

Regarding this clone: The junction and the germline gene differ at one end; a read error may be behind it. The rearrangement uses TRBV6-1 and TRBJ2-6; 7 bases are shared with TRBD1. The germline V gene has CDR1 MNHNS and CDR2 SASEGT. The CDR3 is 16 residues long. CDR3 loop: CASYRGTIPGAKVLTF. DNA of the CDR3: TGTGCCAGCTACAGGGGCACGATCCCTGGGGCCAAAGTCCTGACTTTC.

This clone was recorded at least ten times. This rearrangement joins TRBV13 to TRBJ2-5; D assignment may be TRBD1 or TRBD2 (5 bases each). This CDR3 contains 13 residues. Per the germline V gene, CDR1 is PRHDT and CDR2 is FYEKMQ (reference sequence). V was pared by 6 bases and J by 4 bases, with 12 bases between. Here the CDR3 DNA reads TGTGCCAGCAGTGTTTCAGGGAGAGAGACCCAGTACTTC. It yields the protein CASSVSGRETQYF.

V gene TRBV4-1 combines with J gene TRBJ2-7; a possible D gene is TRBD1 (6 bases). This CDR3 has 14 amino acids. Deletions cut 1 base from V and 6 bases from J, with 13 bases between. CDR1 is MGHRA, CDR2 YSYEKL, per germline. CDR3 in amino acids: CASSQGNRVAEQYF. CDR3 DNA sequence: TGCGCCAGCAGCCAAGGCAACAGGGTAGCCGAGCAGTACTTC.

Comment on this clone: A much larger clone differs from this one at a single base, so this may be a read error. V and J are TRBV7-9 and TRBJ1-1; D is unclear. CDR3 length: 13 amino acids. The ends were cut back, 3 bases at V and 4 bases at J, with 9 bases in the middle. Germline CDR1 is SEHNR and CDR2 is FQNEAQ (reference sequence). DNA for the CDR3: TGTGCCAGCAGCTTTGGGTGGCTCACTGAAGCTTTCTTT. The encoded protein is CASSFGWLTEAFF. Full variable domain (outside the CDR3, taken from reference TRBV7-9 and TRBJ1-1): DTGVSQNPRHKITKRGQNVTFRCDPISEHNRLYWYRQTLGQGPEFLTYFQNEAQLEKSRLLSDRFSAERPKGSFSTLEIQRTEQGDSAMYLCASSFGWLTEAFFGQGTRLTVV.

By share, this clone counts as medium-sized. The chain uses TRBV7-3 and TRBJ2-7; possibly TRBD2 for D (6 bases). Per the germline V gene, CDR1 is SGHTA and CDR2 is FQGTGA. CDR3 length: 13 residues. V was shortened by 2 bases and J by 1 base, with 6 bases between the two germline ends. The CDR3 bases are TGTGCCAGCAGCTTAGCGGGATCCTACGAGCAGTACTTC. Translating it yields CASSLAGSYEQYF.

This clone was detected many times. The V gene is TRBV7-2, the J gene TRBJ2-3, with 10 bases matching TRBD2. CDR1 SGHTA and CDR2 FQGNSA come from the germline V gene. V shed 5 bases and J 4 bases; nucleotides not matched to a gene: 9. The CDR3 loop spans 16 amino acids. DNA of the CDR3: TGTGCCAGCAGCCTCAGCGGGGGGGCCACCCCAGATACGCAGTATTTT. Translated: CASSLSGGATPDTQYF.

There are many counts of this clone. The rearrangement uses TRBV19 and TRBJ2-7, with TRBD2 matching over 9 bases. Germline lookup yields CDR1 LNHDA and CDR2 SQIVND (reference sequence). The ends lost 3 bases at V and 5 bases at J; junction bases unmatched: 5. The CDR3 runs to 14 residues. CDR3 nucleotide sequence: TGTGCCAGTAGTATGGTGCTAGCGGGGAACGAGCAGTACTTC. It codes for CASSMVLAGNEQYF.

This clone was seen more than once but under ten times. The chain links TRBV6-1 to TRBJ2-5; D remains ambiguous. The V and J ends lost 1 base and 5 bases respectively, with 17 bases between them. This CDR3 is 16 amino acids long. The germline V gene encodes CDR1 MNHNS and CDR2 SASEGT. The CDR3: CASSEDKGKGFETQYF. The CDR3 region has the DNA TGTGCCAGCAGTGAAGACAAGGGAAAGGGTTTTGAGACCCAGTACTTC.

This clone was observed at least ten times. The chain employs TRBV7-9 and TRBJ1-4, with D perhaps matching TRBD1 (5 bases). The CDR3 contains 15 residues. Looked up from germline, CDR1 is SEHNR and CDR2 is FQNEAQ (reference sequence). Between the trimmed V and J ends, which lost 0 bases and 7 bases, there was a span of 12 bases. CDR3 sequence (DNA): TGTGCCAGCAGCTTAGCCCGGACAATGAGTGAAAAACTGTTTTTT. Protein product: CASSLARTMSEKLFF. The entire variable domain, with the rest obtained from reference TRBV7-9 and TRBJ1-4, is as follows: DTGVSQNPRHKITKRGQNVTFRCDPISEHNRLYWYRQTLGQGPEFLTYFQNEAQLEKSRLLSDRFSAERPKGSFSTLEIQRTEQGDSAMYLCASSLARTMSEKLFFGSGTQLSVL.

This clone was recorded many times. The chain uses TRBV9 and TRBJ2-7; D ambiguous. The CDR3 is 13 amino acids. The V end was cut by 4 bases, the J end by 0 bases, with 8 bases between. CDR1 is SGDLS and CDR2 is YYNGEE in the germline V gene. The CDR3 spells CASSPPSSYEQYF. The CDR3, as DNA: TGTGCCAGCAGCCCCCCAAGCTCCTACGAGCAGTACTTC.

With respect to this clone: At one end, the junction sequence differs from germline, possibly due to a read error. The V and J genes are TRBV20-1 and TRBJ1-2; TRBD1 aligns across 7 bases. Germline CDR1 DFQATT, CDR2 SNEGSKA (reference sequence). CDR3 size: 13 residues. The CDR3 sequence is CSSRTGSPSVYTF. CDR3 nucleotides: TGCAGTTCTAGGACAGGAAGCCCTTCTGTCTACACCTTC.

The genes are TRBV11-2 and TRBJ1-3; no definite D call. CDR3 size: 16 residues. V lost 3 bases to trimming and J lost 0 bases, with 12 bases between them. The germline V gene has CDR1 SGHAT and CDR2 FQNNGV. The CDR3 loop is CASSLLAAYSGNTIYF. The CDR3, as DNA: TGTGCCAGCAGCTTGTTGGCGGCATACTCTGGAAACACCATATATTTT.

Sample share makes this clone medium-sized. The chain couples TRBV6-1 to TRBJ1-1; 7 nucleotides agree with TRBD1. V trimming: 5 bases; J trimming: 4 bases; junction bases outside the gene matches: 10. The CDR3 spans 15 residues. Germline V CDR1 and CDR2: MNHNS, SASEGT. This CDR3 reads CASSRTGHGGTEAFF. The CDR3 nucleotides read TGTGCCAGCAGTCGGACAGGCCATGGGGGCACTGAAGCTTTCTTT.

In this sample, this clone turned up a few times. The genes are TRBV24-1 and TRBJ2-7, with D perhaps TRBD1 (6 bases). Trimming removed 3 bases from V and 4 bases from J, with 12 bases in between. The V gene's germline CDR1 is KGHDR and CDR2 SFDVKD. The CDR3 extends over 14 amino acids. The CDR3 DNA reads TGTGCCACCAGTGATACCAGGGGCAGTTACGAGCAGTACTTC. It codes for CATSDTRGSYEQYF.

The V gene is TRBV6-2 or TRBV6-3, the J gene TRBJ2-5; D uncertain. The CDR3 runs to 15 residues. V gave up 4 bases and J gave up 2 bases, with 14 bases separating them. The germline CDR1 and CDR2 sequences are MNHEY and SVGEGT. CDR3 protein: CASSFNSDCQETQYF. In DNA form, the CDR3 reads TGTGCCAGCAGTTTTAACAGTGACTGTCAAGAGACCCAGTACTTC.

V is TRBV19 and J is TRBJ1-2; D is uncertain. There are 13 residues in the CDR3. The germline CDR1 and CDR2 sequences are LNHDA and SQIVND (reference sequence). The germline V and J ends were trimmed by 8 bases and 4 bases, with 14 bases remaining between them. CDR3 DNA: TGTGCCAGTGGTGGCCGAAAGGGCTATGGCTACACCTTC. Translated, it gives CASGGRKGYGYTF.

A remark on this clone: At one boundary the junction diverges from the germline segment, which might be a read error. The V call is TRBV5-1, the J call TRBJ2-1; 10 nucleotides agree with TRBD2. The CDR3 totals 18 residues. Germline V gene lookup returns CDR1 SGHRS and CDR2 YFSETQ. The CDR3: CASSPRGSGRLTTNGQFF. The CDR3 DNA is TGCGCCAGCAGCCCCCGAGGTAGCGGGAGGTTGACAACAAATGGGCAGTTCTTC.

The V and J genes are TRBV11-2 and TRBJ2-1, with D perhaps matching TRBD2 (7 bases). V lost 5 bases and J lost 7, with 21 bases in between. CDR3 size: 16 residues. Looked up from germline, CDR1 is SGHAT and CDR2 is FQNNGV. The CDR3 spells CASSRRGAVGLNEQFF. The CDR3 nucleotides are TGTGCCAGCAGCCGTCGGGGGGCGGTGGGGTTAAATGAGCAGTTCTTC.

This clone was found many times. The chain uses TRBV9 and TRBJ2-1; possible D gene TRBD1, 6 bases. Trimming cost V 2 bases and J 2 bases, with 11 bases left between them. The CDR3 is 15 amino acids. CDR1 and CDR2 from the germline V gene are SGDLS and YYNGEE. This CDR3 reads CASSVRDIAYNEQFF. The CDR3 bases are TGTGCCAGCAGCGTTCGGGACATCGCCTACAATGAGCAGTTCTTC.

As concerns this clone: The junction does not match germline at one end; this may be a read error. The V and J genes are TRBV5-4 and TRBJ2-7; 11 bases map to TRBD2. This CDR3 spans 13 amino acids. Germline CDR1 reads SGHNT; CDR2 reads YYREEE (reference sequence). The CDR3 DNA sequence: TGCGCCAGCAGTTGTACTAGCGGGGGTGTGCAGTACTTC. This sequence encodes CASSCTSGGVQYF.

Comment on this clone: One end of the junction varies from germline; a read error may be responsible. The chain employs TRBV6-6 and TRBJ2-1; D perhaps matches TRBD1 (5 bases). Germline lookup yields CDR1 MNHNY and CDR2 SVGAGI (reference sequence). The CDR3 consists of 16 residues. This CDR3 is CASSYPRTGSYNDQFF. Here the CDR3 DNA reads TGTGCCAGCAGTTACCCCCGCACAGGCTCCTACAATGATCAGTTCTTC.